The 23 T cell receptor beta chains presented below share a single source sample, sequenced in a study of cytomegalovirus exposure and HLA in healthy donors. Data came from immunoSEQ multiplex PCR; TCRdb stores just in-frame clones and leaves some out. The table has fewer than 200,000 clones, 86% seen once. The sequencing sample was made of PBMCs. These receptors all stem from a man between 18 and 29 years old in good health and CMV-seropositive.

The V gene is TRBV15, the J gene TRBJ2-7, with TRBD2 matching over 8 bases. The CDR3 totals 15 residues. V shed 3 bases, J shed 5 bases, and the junction held 9 bases outside the gene matches. The germline gives CDR1 LNHNV, CDR2 YYDKDF (reference sequence). Written as DNA, the CDR3 is TGTGCCACCAGCAGTGTGGATCAGCGGGGGAACGAGCAGTACTTC. Translation gives CATSSVDQRGNEQYF.

The chain carries TRBV9 and TRBJ2-7; 10 bases map to TRBD2. CDR3 length: 17 residues. Germline V gene lookup returns CDR1 SGDLS and CDR2 YYNGEE. V was pared by 3 bases and J by 2 bases, with 11 bases of the junction left unmatched. CDR3: CASSGPLLAGSPYEQYF. The CDR3, as DNA: TGTGCCAGCAGCGGCCCCCTACTAGCGGGGTCACCCTACGAGCAGTACTTC.

V is TRBV27 and J is TRBJ2-7; D gene uncertain. The ends were cut back, 4 bases at V and 2 bases at J, with 9 bases in the middle. From germline, CDR1 is MNHEY and CDR2 SMNVEV (reference sequence). The CDR3 sequence is 13 residues long. The CDR3: CASSSYPPYEQYF. The CDR3 coding sequence is TGTGCCAGCAGTTCCTACCCCCCCTACGAGCAGTACTTC.

CDR3 residues: CASSTGDSEYEQYF. Here the CDR3 DNA reads TGCGCCAGCAGCACCGGGGACAGCGAATACGAGCAGTACTTC. The chain has TRBV5-1 and TRBJ2-7, with 7 bases that match TRBD1. Germline values: CDR1 SGHRS, CDR2 YFSETQ. CDR3 length: 14 residues. V gave up 4 bases and J gave up 4 bases; unmatched junction bases: 8.

The rearrangement joins TRBV5-4 to TRBJ1-2; 8 bases are shared with TRBD1. V trimming: 2 bases; J trimming: 4 bases; junction bases outside the gene matches: 1. From germline, CDR1 is SGHNT and CDR2 YYREEE (reference sequence). The CDR3 totals 13 residues. The CDR3 bases are TGTGCCAGCAGCTTACAGGGGGTCTATGGCTACACCTTC. Residues: CASSLQGVYGYTF.

This chain connects TRBV7-6 to TRBJ2-1; 8 bases line up with TRBD2. V dropped 2 bases and J dropped 3; count of bases not matched to a gene: 3. CDR3 length: 15 residues. In germline, CDR1 is SGHVS, CDR2 FNYEAQ. CDR3 region: CASSLQAGDYNEQFF. The CDR3, as DNA: TGTGCCAGCAGCTTACAAGCGGGGGACTACAATGAGCAGTTCTTC.

The chain uses TRBV18 and TRBJ2-6; TRBD1 matches at 8 bases. The CDR3 spans 19 residues. Germline assignment: CDR1 KGHSH and CDR2 LQKENI. Trimming cost V 6 bases and J 0 bases; bases outside gene matches: 13. CDR3 residues: CASSQRGGTGLSGANVLTF. The CDR3 region has the DNA TGTGCCAGCTCCCAGCGAGGCGGGACAGGCCTCTCTGGGGCCAACGTCCTGACTTTC.

V gene TRBV4-2 combines with J gene TRBJ2-3; D is unclear. The V gene's germline CDR1 is LGHNA and CDR2 YNFKEQ. CDR3 length: 15 amino acids. Between the trimmed V and J ends, which lost 0 bases and 3 bases, there was a span of 10 bases. The CDR3 sequence: CASSQEFRATDTQYF. The CDR3 DNA is TGTGCCAGCAGCCAAGAGTTTAGAGCGACAGATACGCAGTATTTT.

CDR3 sequence reads: CAIWQGSSNQPQHF. CDR3 nucleotides: TGTGCCATCTGGCAGGGAAGTAGCAATCAGCCCCAGCATTTT. The chain has TRBV10-3 and TRBJ1-5, with D tentatively TRBD1 (5 bases). Trimming cost V 8 bases and J 0 bases, with 11 bases left between them. The CDR3 runs to 14 residues. Germline V CDR1 and CDR2: ENHRY, SYGVKD.

The rearrangement joins TRBV10-3 to TRBJ1-2; D may be TRBD1 (5 bases). CDR3 length equals 13 residues. Germline V CDR1 and CDR2: ENHRY, SYGVKD. Trimming took off 2 bases at V and 4 bases at J, with 8 bases between the two ends. CDR3 DNA sequence: TGTGCCATCAGTGAGGGGACTTTCTATGGCTACACCTTC. Translating gives CAISEGTFYGYTF.

This sequence joins TRBV27 and TRBJ2-3, with D unresolved. The CDR3 totals 15 residues. V was cut by 3 bases and J by 0 bases, with 10 bases left in between. Germline V CDR1 and CDR2: MNHEY, SMNVEV (reference sequence). The CDR3 DNA reads as TGTGCCAGCAGTTTGTTCGGTACTAGCACAGATACGCAGTATTTT. Its translation: CASSLFGTSTDTQYF.

This clone showed up just a few times. The chain combines TRBV6-4 with TRBJ1-5; D not certain. V dropped 4 bases and J dropped 2 bases, with 6 bases sitting between them. The length of the CDR3 is 13 residues. Germline V gene sequence: CDR1 MRHNA, CDR2 SNTAGT. CDR3 bases: TGTGCCAGCAGTGCACAGCGCAATCAGCCCCAGCATTTT. The encoded protein is CASSAQRNQPQHF.

V and J are TRBV4-2 and TRBJ1-6; the D is unclear. The V end was cut by 4 bases, the J end by 14 bases, with 12 bases between. Germline CDR1 reads LGHNA; CDR2 reads YNFKEQ. This CDR3 is 12 amino acids long. CDR3 coding DNA: TGTGCCAGCAGCCCCGACTATTGGGCCCTCCACTTT. Translated: CASSPDYWALHF.

The chain uses TRBV9 and TRBJ2-3; 7 bases map to TRBD2. The CDR3 has 17 residues. The germline gives CDR1 SGDLS, CDR2 YYNGEE. Germline trimming cut 4 bases from V and 0 bases from J; bases unmatched to any gene: 11. CDR3 sequence reads: CASSPREVYSSTDTQYF. CDR3 nucleotide sequence: TGTGCCAGCAGCCCTCGGGAGGTCTACTCTAGCACAGATACGCAGTATTTT.

The chain couples TRBV6-6 to TRBJ1-2; D call uncertain. The V end was cut by 9 bases, the J end by 7 bases, with 12 bases between. Germline V gives CDR1 MNHNY, CDR2 SVGAGI (reference sequence). The CDR3 is 11 amino acids. CDR3: CASSPGTGYTF. The CDR3 DNA sequence: TGTGCCAGTTCACCGGGTACTGGCTACACCTTC.

This clone was found a few times. This chain uses TRBV6-5 with TRBJ2-3, with D tentatively TRBD1 (7 bases). CDR3 length: 15 amino acids. Germline loops: CDR1 MNHEY, CDR2 SVGAGI. V lost 0 bases and J lost 5, with 12 bases in between. CDR3 DNA: TGTGCCAGCAGTTACTCGAGGGGGCGGGAAGATACGCAGTATTTT. Its protein product is CASSYSRGREDTQYF.

The chain recombines TRBV4-1 with TRBJ1-4; 7 positions agree with TRBD1. This CDR3 contains 15 residues. J lost 7 bases, V lost 5 bases, and 10 bases had no gene match. From germline, CDR1 is MGHRA and CDR2 YSYEKL. The CDR3 bases are TGCGCCAGCAGCATCCGACAGGGAAAGAGTGAAAAACTGTTTTTT. This gives the protein CASSIRQGKSEKLFF.

Notes on this clone: This specimen includes other DNA sequences encoding the same CDR3. The chain is built from TRBV7-2 and TRBJ1-2; no reliable D call. CDR1 SGHTA and CDR2 FQGNSA come from the germline V gene. With 1 base removed from V and 4 bases from J, the gap between germline ends came to 4 bases. The CDR3 extends over 12 amino acids. The CDR3 nucleotides read TGTGCCAGCAGCTTAGGGAGCTATGGCTACACCTTC. This codes for CASSLGSYGYTF.

The rearrangement joins TRBV7-9 to TRBJ1-5, with 11 bases matching TRBD1. The CDR3 is made up of 16 amino acids. Trimming took 5 bases from V and 7 from J; bases not matched to a gene: 10. The V gene's germline CDR1 is SEHNR and CDR2 FQNEAQ (reference sequence). CDR3 residues: CASSLRTGGVDQPQHF. The CDR3 DNA reads TGTGCCAGCAGCCTAAGGACAGGGGGCGTAGACCAGCCCCAGCATTTT.

The V and J genes are TRBV11-3 and TRBJ2-1, with 9 bases matching TRBD1. CDR1 and CDR2 from the germline V gene are SGHNT and YENEEA. The CDR3 is 15 amino acids. With 3 bases clipped from V and 1 base from J, the junction kept 1 base outside the gene matches. CDR3 nucleotides: TGTGCCAGCAGCTTGGGGACAGGGTCCTACAATGAGCAGTTCTTC. Translation gives CASSLGTGSYNEQFF. Variable domain in full (rest from reference TRBV11-3 and TRBJ2-1): EAGVVQSPRYKIIEKKQPVAFWCNPISGHNTLYWYLQNLGQGPELLIRYENEEAVDDSQLPKDRFSAERLKGVDSTLKIQPAELGDSAVYLCASSLGTGSYNEQFFGPGTRLTVL.

This rearrangement joins TRBV7-9 to TRBJ2-5; 8 bases fit TRBD2. CDR1 is SEHNR and CDR2 is FQNEAQ in the germline V gene (reference sequence). The CDR3 loop spans 14 amino acids. Trimming at V came to 3 bases and at J to 3 bases, leaving 3 bases not matched to a gene. The CDR3 DNA follows: TGTGCCAGCAGCTTCTCACTAGCGGAAGAGACCCAGTACTTC. Translating gives CASSFSLAEETQYF.

This clone was observed a handful of times. The J gene is TRBJ2-7, the V gene TRBV4-2; 11 bases are a match to TRBD1. Germline values: CDR1 LGHNA, CDR2 YNFKEQ. J lost 2 bases, V lost 5 bases, and 2 bases had no gene match. The CDR3 runs 14 residues. The CDR3 loop reads CASSKDRGPYEQYF. CDR3 sequence (DNA): TGTGCCAGCAGCAAGGACAGGGGGCCCTACGAGCAGTACTTC.

DNA of the CDR3: TGCGCCAGCAGCTCTGACCCCGGGGAAGAGACCCAGTACTTC. This codes for CASSSDPGEETQYF. The V gene is TRBV5-1, the J gene TRBJ2-5, with a possible D match to TRBD2 (5 bases). The V and J ends lost 3 bases and 3 bases respectively, with 12 bases between them. CDR1 and CDR2 from the germline V gene are SGHRS and YFSETQ. There are 14 residues in the CDR3.